The next 20 T cell receptor beta chains were all read from a single sample in a study of molecular identifiers for immune sequencing clone quantification. TCRdb processed the PCR reads anew with MiXCR; each CDR3 protein has one entry. The repertoire holds 490,000 or so distinct CDR3 sequences, with about 26% as singletons. The sequenced material came from naive CD8+ T cells from blood, with Jurkat cell RNA spiked in. The sample's subset: FACS-sorted CD8+CD4-CCR7+CD45RA+ naive T cells. All receptors come from a human donor in good health. Some libraries in this study had Jurkat cell RNA spiked in.

The chain joins TRBV27 to TRBJ2-3; 9 nucleotides match TRBD2. Germline V gene lookup returns CDR1 MNHEY and CDR2 SMNVEV (reference sequence). V was clipped by 5 bases and J by 4 bases; unmatched bases: 13. CDR3 size: 17 residues. Written as DNA, the CDR3 is TGTGCCAGCAGTCCCTACCTAGGGGCGGGAGGGCCAGATACGCAGTATTTT. Its translation is CASSPYLGAGGPDTQYF.

The CDR3 DNA is TGTGCCACCAGTGATGGGACAGAGCAGTACTTC. Its protein is CATSDGTEQYF. This chain links TRBV24-1 with TRBJ2-7, with D perhaps TRBD1 (6 bases). V was cut by 3 bases and J by 7 bases, with 6 bases left in between. The CDR3 runs to 11 residues. Germline loops: CDR1 KGHDR, CDR2 SFDVKD.

This clonotype showed up many times. The rearrangement joins TRBV6-6 to TRBJ1-1, with 7 bases lining up with TRBD1. CDR3 length: 15 amino acids. Germline lookup yields CDR1 MNHNY and CDR2 SVGAGI (reference sequence). J gave up 0 bases and V 4 bases, and 5 bases lay outside the gene matches. CDR3 nucleotide sequence: TGTGCCAGCAGTTTAACAGGGGAGATGAACACTGAAGCTTTCTTT. Encoded protein: CASSLTGEMNTEAFF.

This sequence joins TRBV9 and TRBJ1-2, with D unclear. Germline V gives CDR1 SGDLS, CDR2 YYNGEE. The CDR3 loop spans 13 amino acids. With 4 bases removed from V and 6 bases from J, the gap between germline ends came to 13 bases. The CDR3 loop is CASSPETIDGYTF. In DNA, the CDR3 is TGTGCCAGCAGCCCGGAGACGATTGATGGCTACACCTTC.

A note on this clonotype: A read error may be the cause here, since a much bigger clone is one base away. The DNA for the CDR3 is TGTGCCAGCAGTGATTATAGTCGGAGCGGGGGGGCCTACAATGAGCAGTTCTTC. Residues: CASSDYSRSGGAYNEQFF. The chain couples TRBV25-1 to TRBJ2-1; 10 bases line up with TRBD2. The CDR3 spans 18 residues. Looked up from germline, CDR1 is MGHDK and CDR2 is SYGVNS. V lost 3 bases to trimming and J lost 2 bases; unmatched junction nucleotides: 10. The complete variable domain, with remaining parts taken from reference TRBV25-1 and TRBJ2-1, reads EADIYQTPRYLVIGTGKKITLECSQTMGHDKMYWYQQDPGMELHLIHYSYGVNSTEKGDLSSESTVSRIRTEHFPLTLESARPSHTSQYLCASSDYSRSGGAYNEQFFGPGTRLTVL.

This clonotype showed up many times. The chain employs TRBV4-1 and TRBJ2-7, with D possibly matching TRBD2 (6 bases). CDR1 is MGHRA and CDR2 is YSYEKL in the germline V gene. This CDR3 contains 15 residues. Trimming shortened V by 4 bases and J by 6 bases, and 19 bases separated the two germline ends. CDR3 protein: CASSPQSGTEGEQYF. DNA of the CDR3: TGCGCCAGCAGCCCCCAGTCTGGGACGGAGGGCGAGCAGTACTTC.

The V and J genes are TRBV9 and TRBJ2-7, with 14 bases identical to TRBD2. After removal of 4 bases from V and 6 bases from J, the junction contained 6 bases not matched to a gene. This CDR3 contains 15 residues. In germline, CDR1 is SGDLS, CDR2 YYNGEE. CDR3 bases: TGTGCCAGCAGCCCGTCCGGGACTAGCGGGAGCGAGCAGTACTTC. Translated: CASSPSGTSGSEQYF. The full variable domain, with the rest looked up from reference TRBV9 and TRBJ2-7, is DSGVTQTPKHLITATGQRVTLRCSPRSGDLSVYWYQQSLDQGLQFLIQYYNGEERAKGNILERFSAQQFPDLHSELNLSSLELGDSALYFCASSPSGTSGSEQYFGPGTRLTVT.

This clonotype was seen repeatedly, ten times or more. The V call is TRBV5-6, the J call TRBJ2-3; 8 positions match TRBD1. The CDR3 totals 15 residues. CDR1 and CDR2 (germline): SGHDT, YYEEEE. V was pared by 0 bases and J by 5 bases, with 5 bases of the junction left unmatched. CDR3 loop: CASSLVQGAGDTQYF. The CDR3 DNA reads as TGTGCCAGCAGCTTGGTGCAGGGGGCAGGAGATACGCAGTATTTT.

The rearrangement joins TRBV28 to TRBJ2-7, with 15 bases lining up with TRBD2. The V gene's germline CDR1 is MDHEN and CDR2 SYDVKM. V dropped 5 bases and J dropped 7; count of bases not matched to a gene: 6. The CDR3 contains 15 residues. The CDR3 reads CASSGLAGGLAEQYF. DNA for the CDR3: TGTGCCAGCAGTGGACTAGCGGGAGGGCTGGCAGAGCAGTACTTC.

J is TRBJ2-3 and V is TRBV12-3 or TRBV12-4; TRBD2 aligns across 13 bases. This CDR3 comprises 18 residues. The V and J ends lost 6 bases and 2 bases, in that order; junction bases with no gene match: 11. CDR3 in amino acids: CASSPTSGGALVTDTQYF. Written as DNA, the CDR3 is TGTGCCAGCAGCCCTACTAGCGGGGGGGCCCTAGTCACAGATACGCAGTATTTT.

Concerning this clonotype: One end of the junction does not line up with germline, which may come from a read error. V is TRBV29-1 and J is TRBJ1-4, with TRBD1 identical over 7 bases. The germline CDR1 and CDR2 sequences are SQVTM and ANQGSEA. CDR3 length: 15 residues. CDR3 DNA: TGCAGCGTTGAGGTGGCAACAGGGGTGTATGAAGAACTGTTTTTT. Its protein product is CSVEVATGVYEELFF. Full variable domain (missing parts from reference TRBV29-1 and TRBJ1-4): SAVISQKPSRDICQRGTSLTIQCQVDSQVTMMFWYRQQPGQSLTLIATANQGSEATYESGFVIDKFPISRPNLTFSTLTVSNMSPEDSSIYLCSVEVATGVYEELFFGSGTQLSVL.

This clonotype came up a few times. The rearrangement uses TRBV7-6 and TRBJ2-1, with 8 nucleotides matching TRBD2. The CDR3 consists of 18 residues. Germline CDR1 and CDR2: SGHVS and FNYEAQ. Trimming at V came to 0 bases and at J to 1 base, leaving 8 bases not matched to a gene. CDR3 nucleotides: TGTGCCAGCAGCTTAGCGTGGCGGGGGGTCGGGTCCTACAATGAGCAGTTCTTC. Protein: CASSLAWRGVGSYNEQFF.

The chain recombines TRBV12-3 or TRBV12-4 with TRBJ2-5; D possibly uses TRBD1 or TRBD2 (6 bases each). This CDR3 region has 13 residues. The V end was cut by 6 bases, the J end by 4 bases, with 12 bases between. The DNA of the CDR3 is TGTGCCAGCAGGGCGGGACAACGAGAGACCCAGTACTTC. Amino acid sequence: CASRAGQRETQYF.

The table lists this clonotype with many counts. The chain carries TRBV12-5 and TRBJ2-1; D is possibly TRBD2 (5 bases). Germline V gives CDR1 LGHNT, CDR2 FRNRAP. With 4 bases removed from V and 2 bases from J, the gap between germline ends came to 9 bases. This CDR3 region has 14 residues. This CDR3 reads CASGYEGAYNEQFF. CDR3 bases: TGTGCTAGTGGTTATGAGGGAGCCTACAATGAGCAGTTCTTC.

This clonotype has only a few counts. The chain combines TRBV11-2 with TRBJ2-7; 7 bases map to TRBD2. The germline V gene has CDR1 SGHAT and CDR2 FQNNGV. After removal of 5 bases from V and 2 bases from J, the junction contained 12 bases not matched to a gene. The CDR3 has 16 residues. The CDR3 spells CASSPWTGLGAYEQYF. CDR3 DNA: TGTGCCAGCAGCCCGTGGACCGGACTAGGGGCCTACGAGCAGTACTTC.

This chain links TRBV19 with TRBJ1-1; D is unresolved. The CDR3 has 12 amino acids. With 5 bases removed from V and 2 bases from J, the gap between germline ends came to 6 bases. The germline V gene has CDR1 LNHDA and CDR2 SQIVND (reference sequence). DNA for the CDR3: TGTGCCAGTAGTCATGATAACACTGAAGCTTTCTTT. It translates to CASSHDNTEAFF.

This clonotype was counted many times. Here the CDR3 DNA reads TGTGCCTGGAGGGCAGCGGGGGATAATGAGCAGTTCTTC. Its translation: CAWRAAGDNEQFF. V and J are TRBV30 and TRBJ2-1; TRBD2 aligns across 8 bases. The J segment lost 7 bases and the V segment lost 3 bases, leaving 5 bases of the junction unmatched. The germline V gene encodes CDR1 GTSNPN and CDR2 SVGIG (reference sequence). The CDR3 is 13 residues long.

On this clonotype itself: This could be a read error, since a much larger clone is one nucleotide away. The CDR3: CASNNDPNTEAFF. The CDR3 coding sequence is TGTGCCAGCAACAACGACCCGAACACTGAAGCTTTCTTT. J is TRBJ1-1 and V is TRBV7-9; D ambiguous. Germline CDR1 SEHNR, CDR2 FQNEAQ (reference sequence). The CDR3 length is 13 residues. Between the trimmed V and J ends, which lost 7 bases and 1 base, there was a span of 10 bases.

Details on this clonotype: A much larger clone differs from this one at a single base, so this may be a read error. The chain couples TRBV20-1 to TRBJ1-4; D is undetermined. The CDR3 runs 12 residues. Germline assignment: CDR1 DFQATT and CDR2 SNEGSKA (reference sequence). The DNA for the CDR3 is TGCAGTGCCCCCCGTCCTAATGAAAAACTGCTTTTT. It translates to CSAPRPNEKLLF.

This rearrangement joins TRBV6-2 or TRBV6-3 to TRBJ2-7, with a tentative D call TRBD2 (6 bases). This CDR3 is 13 amino acids long. Trimming stripped 5 bases from V and 6 bases from J, with 14 bases between. Germline V gene lookup returns CDR1 MNHEY and CDR2 SVGEGT. CDR3 region: CASSVGREAEQYF. The CDR3 bases are TGTGCCAGCAGTGTTGGCAGGGAGGCCGAGCAGTACTTC.